This TCR beta chain was recovered during a study of T-cell reconstitution after alpha-beta-depleted transplantation in children. Broader study findings: Reportedly, alpha-beta T cells present about two months post-transplant originated from several hundred expanded clones of graft origin. From surviving recipient T cells and thymic progenitors came the high day-60 TCRbeta diversity observed in some patients. The authors attributed T-cell counts and diversity one year after transplant mostly to newly produced T cells.

Germline V CDR1 and CDR2: DFQATT, SNEGSKA (reference sequence). This CDR3 region has 15 residues. Unmatched junction bases numbered 10, after V lost 4 bases and J lost 4 bases. On this clonotype itself: What it binds is unknown.

TCRbeta library preparation incorporated unique molecular identifiers. TCRdb called the PCR reads again in MiXCR, with one record for every CDR3 protein. The table lists approximately 15,000 distinct CDR3 sequences, over 10% of them singletons. Sequenced here: PBMCs, mostly from graft donor cells, sampled 180 days after TCRalphabeta/CD19-depleted stem cell transplant. The receptor was derived from a boy under three years old who had a stem cell transplant for Wiskott-Aldrich syndrome, so the T cells may come from the graft donor. This chain connects TRBV20-1 to TRBJ2-1; 7 positions match TRBD2. The CDR3 here is CSANFASGLYNEQFF. The CDR3 DNA follows: TGCAGTGCTAATTTCGCTAGCGGCCTTTACAATGAGCAGTTCTTC.